The present entry profiles one T cell receptor beta chain with its context. Its antigen is currently unknown. The authors extracted RNA and reverse transcribed it into cDNA as the sequencing template. Assay used: immunoSEQ multiplex PCR; TCRdb lists only in-frame clones, some missing. The data contain some 150,000 clones, more than 85% of them seen just once; the ten biggest clones take up 13%. The data originate from a study of CD8+ T cells in alopecia areata. About the research overall: Among treated patients, oral tofacitinib was administered at 5 to 10 mg twice daily. The study, taken as a whole, reports: Scalp clonality dropped significantly under tofacitinib, as did expanded CD8+ top-100 clones. Elevated clonality characterized lesional scalp relative to normal scalp, particularly in alopecia totalis/universalis.

Treatment denoted: oral pan-JAK inhibitor, 5-10 mg twice daily. The CDR3 has 20 amino acids. Germline V gives CDR1 SGHRS, CDR2 YFSETQ. Trimming removed 0 bases from V and 2 bases from J; junction bases left unmatched: 15. This material consisted of CD8+ T cells sorted from blood, taken at week 4, from a patient treated with tofacitinib. The clonotype was recovered from a human donor with alopecia areata. The chain carries TRBV5-1 and TRBJ2-2; 8 bases match TRBD2. DNA for the CDR3: TGCGCCAGCAGCTTGGACGGAAAAAACTTAGCGGGAAGAAACACCGGGGAGCTGTTTTTT. It encodes CASSLDGKNLAGRNTGELFF.